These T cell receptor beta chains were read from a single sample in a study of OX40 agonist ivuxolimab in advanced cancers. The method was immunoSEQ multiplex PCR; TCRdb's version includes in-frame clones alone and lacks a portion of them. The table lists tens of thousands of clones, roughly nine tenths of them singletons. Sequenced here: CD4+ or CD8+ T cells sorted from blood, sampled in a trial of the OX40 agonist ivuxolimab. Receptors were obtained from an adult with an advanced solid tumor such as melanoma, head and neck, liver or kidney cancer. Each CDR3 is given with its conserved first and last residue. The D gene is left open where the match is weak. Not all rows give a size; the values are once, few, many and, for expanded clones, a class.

TGTGCCATCAGTGAGTTAGGGGGGTTCACAGATACGCAGTATTTT	CAISELGGFTDTQYF	.	.	TRBJ2-3	TRBV10-3
TGTGCCAGCAGCCAAGGACAGCTCACTGAAGCTTTCTTT	CASSQGQLTEAFF	.	.	TRBJ1-1	TRBV4-2
TGTGCCAGCAGCTTAGTTGGTCGGCCCGGGGAGCTGTTTTTT	CASSLVGRPGELFF	.	.	TRBJ2-2	TRBV13
TGTGCCAGCTCCCCCGGACAGGGGGCTGCCAACCAAGAGACCCAGTACTTC	CASSPGQGAANQETQYF	.	TRBD1	TRBJ2-5	TRBV18
TGTGCCAGCAGTGAGGTTTGGGGCTACGAGCAGTACTTC	CASSEVWGYEQYF	.	.	TRBJ2-7	TRBV6-1
TGTGCCAGCAGCCGTGGGGGAGGGGAAAGCTATGGCTACACCTTC	CASSRGGGESYGYTF	.	.	TRBJ1-2	TRBV7-2
TGTGCCAGCAGCAGGTCCACCTACGAGCAGTACTTC	CASSRSTYEQYF	.	.	TRBJ2-7	TRBV5-5
TGTGCCAGCTCACCAGAGGGGAACGAGCAGTACTTC	CASSPEGNEQYF	few	.	TRBJ2-7	TRBV18
TGTGCCAGCAGCTTGGCTTCGGCGCTCCTTGGGGGGGATGAGCAGTTCTTC	CASSLASALLGGDEQFF	.	TRBD2	TRBJ2-1	TRBV5-8
TGTGCCAGCAGCACACGTCTTCGGGCAGCTACCTACGAGCAGTACTTC	CASSTRLRAATYEQYF	.	.	TRBJ2-7	TRBV7-2
TGTGCCAGCAGCTTAGGGGCAACTAGCGCCTACAATGAGCAGTTCTTC	CASSLGATSAYNEQFF	.	TRBD2	TRBJ2-1	TRBV7-6
TGTGCCAGCAGTAGCGGAGACTCCTACGAGCAGTACTTC	CASSSGDSYEQYF	.	.	TRBJ2-7	TRBV6-1
TGTGCCAGCAGAAGGACTAGCGGGAGGGCCGGGGAGCTGTTTTTT	CASRRTSGRAGELFF	.	TRBD2	TRBJ2-2	TRBV7-6
TGTGCCAGCTCGCCCGGGGGTGCAGGGGGTTACGAGCAGTACTTC	CASSPGGAGGYEQYF	.	.	TRBJ2-7	TRBV18